These 4 T cell receptor beta chains were all obtained from the same sample, sequenced in a study of T cell clones after liver transplantation. The assay was immunoSEQ multiplex PCR, and TCRdb's table has in-frame clones only and misses some. The sample lists tens of thousands of clones; 70% to 75% were seen once. The sequencing here drew on CD4+ T cells from blood, taken at the 22-month timepoint. The receptors derive from a human patient who received a liver transplant. The graft donor may account for some of the T cells.

This chain uses TRBV27 with TRBJ1-1, with D hard to call. Per germline, CDR1 MNHEY and CDR2 SMNVEV (reference sequence). V lost 5 bases, J lost 1 base, and 14 bases lay in between. The length of the CDR3 is 15 residues. Here the CDR3 reads CASSAVPVQNTEAFF. CDR3 bases: TGTGCCAGCAGTGCCGTTCCGGTTCAGAACACTGAAGCTTTCTTT.

The rearrangement uses TRBV2 and TRBJ1-5; no firm D call. The CDR3 totals 15 residues. Germline CDR1 SNHLY, CDR2 FYNNEI. Trimming shortened V by 2 bases and J by 7 bases, and 15 bases separated the two germline ends. CDR3 sequence reads: CASSESGRVRQPQHF. The DNA for the CDR3 is TGTGCCAGCAGTGAAAGTGGGAGGGTCAGACAGCCCCAGCATTTT.

This clone was counted between two and nine times. The gene calls are TRBV5-6 and TRBJ1-3; D unclear. CDR3 length equals 14 residues. Germline assignment: CDR1 SGHDT and CDR2 YYEEEE. Trimming cost V 0 bases and J 1 base, with 5 bases left between them. CDR3 sequence: CASSLGASGNTIYF. In DNA, the CDR3 is TGTGCCAGCAGCTTGGGGGCTTCTGGAAACACCATATATTTT.

This clone came up a few times. This chain links TRBV6-6 with TRBJ1-4, with 7 positions matching TRBD1. In germline, CDR1 is MNHNY, CDR2 SVGAGI (reference sequence). CDR3 length equals 13 residues. V gave up 7 bases and J gave up 8 bases; unmatched junction bases: 7. The CDR3 spells CASMTGSPEKLFF. Written as DNA, the CDR3 is TGTGCCAGCATGACAGGGTCCCCAGAAAAACTGTTTTTT.